This T cell receptor beta chain was sequenced in a study of T cells in Graves' hyperthyroidism and ophthalmopathy. Background on the study: At the time of initial diagnosis and before any treatment, peripheral blood was collected.

In this sample, this clonotype turned up many times. Antigen unknown. Germline CDR1 is GTSNPN and CDR2 is SVGIG (reference sequence). Between the trimmed V and J ends, which lost 8 bases and 0 bases, there was a span of 14 bases. The CDR3 has 14 amino acids. General study findings and limits: Most expanded thyroid clonotypes above 0.001 recurred in blood. Patients with ophthalmopathy were separated from those with stable hyperthyroidism by a 13 V-J model.

Amplified regions were TCR beta CDR3 sequences from RNA transcripts. The primer set for the first-round RT-PCR of the TCR CDR3 was HTBI. TCRdb recomputed calls from the multiplex PCR reads with MiXCR, one row per CDR3 protein. In the table there are more than 500,000 distinct CDR3 sequences, around 16% of which are singletons. Sequencing used blood. This clonotype was sampled from a woman aged 25 to 39 with Graves' ophthalmopathy. The rearrangement joins TRBV30 to TRBJ2-1; D possibly corresponds to TRBD1 (5 bases). The CDR3 coding sequence is TGTGCCCGCAAGGCAGGGCCCTCCTACAATGAGCAGTTCTTC. Amino acids: CARKAGPSYNEQFF. Using reference TRBV30 and TRBJ2-1 for the parts outside the CDR3, the full variable domain is SQTIHQWPATLVQPVGSPLSLECTVEGTSNPNLYWYRQAAGRGLQLLFYSVGIGQISSEVPQNLSASRPQDRQFILSSKKLLLSDSGFYLCARKAGPSYNEQFFGPGTRLTVL.